This TCR beta chain originates from a study of cytomegalovirus exposure and HLA in healthy donors. Study-wide points: The study designated about 160 TCR beta chains cytomegalovirus-associated. Clusters of TCRs from the first cohort tended to co-occur in the 120 or so validation repertoires (as a later analysis found). Most TCR sequences were seen very rarely across donors, but some public TCRs occurred in many. Specific recognition of CMV antigens was confirmed in vitro for a few chains (all CMV-associated).

The CDR3 covers 11 residues. Germline V gene data show CDR1 as SGHNT and CDR2 as YYREEE (reference sequence). V was pared by 0 bases and J by 10 bases, with 5 bases between. About this clone: Its target is unknown.

This table comes from immunoSEQ multiplex PCR, and its TCRdb copy is limited to in-frame clones, with some not included. The sample lists approximately 180,000 clones, roughly 83% occurring once. Source material: PBMCs. This receptor was obtained from a woman younger than 35 in good health and CMV-seronegative. The chain is built from TRBV5-4 and TRBJ2-1; D gene unclear. The CDR3 protein is CASSLGAEQFF. Written as DNA, the CDR3 is TGTGCCAGCAGCTTGGGGGCAGAGCAGTTCTTC.